What follows is one T cell receptor beta chain and its context. This clone was detected once. There is no known antigen for this receptor. Base qualities are not at hand, and no much larger clone is one base apart. Each collaborating institution followed its own protocols to collect whole blood in K2EDTA tubes. For TCRbeta analysis, collaborators shipped samples in one of three forms: frozen whole blood, isolated PBMCs, or DNA extracted from either of those sample types. The germline V gene sets CDR1 to SGHTA and CDR2 to FQGNSA. Its CDR3 holds 14 amino acids, cysteine through phenylalanine. Left in the record is the CDR3 DNA by itself, 42 bases read in frame from the first base. V is pruned by 1 base and J by 8 bases, leaving 5 bases of the junction without a gene match. The data derive from a study of blood T cell repertoires in COVID-19 (dated by TCRdb to 2018 to 2020). Looking at the study overall: Samples covering the acute and convalescent phases of COVID-19 were provided by collaborators in the United States, Italy and Spain. The prospective study material was composed of cDNA or gDNA derived from T cells, B-cell-depleted T cells, or PBMCs. The dataset comprised deeply sampled blood TCRbeta repertoires from subjects exposed to, actively infected with, or recovered from COVID-19. The repertoires were released in a freely available public database meant as a resource for research on the immune response to SARS-CoV-2. The samples were drawn from two sources: the first 160 participants of the ongoing ImmuneRACE study, and 1,254 subjects contributed by 6 global collaborators. Nearly every sample came with metadata listing a de-identified subject ID, COVID-19 status, age in years and sex. Where available, HLA class I and class II types were obtained from metadata supplied by the sample provider rather than from assay-based typing. General findings and caveats noted by the study authors: How much clinical and demographic metadata was included differed by source and by participant, and the metadata was provided uncurated.

TCRbeta CDR3 regions were amplified from genomic DNA using the immunoSEQ Assay, a bias-controlled multiplex PCR. Under the source paper's analysis protocol: Nucleated cell counts per sample were estimated from amplification of reference gene primers within the assay. To quantify the absolute abundance of each unique TCRbeta CDR3 rearrangement, sequence reads were collapsed and filtered. Productive Simpson clonality was computed per sample as the square root of Simpson's diversity index over productive rearrangements. In TCRdb, the immuneACCESS table is reduced to in-frame sequences with V and J assigned. These tables do not hold every clone; where another copy was compared, an unresolved V gene accounts for under half, and the others remain unexplained. That table gives V, J and clone size, and the DNA gave D and trimming. This sample gives 75,000 to 90,000 clones in total; 80% of them show up just once. Approximately 12% of the sample is held by the ten biggest clonotypes.

The clonotype originates from a middle-aged woman with active or convalescent COVID-19. The sequence links TRBV7-2 to TRBJ2-1; 7 nucleotides in the junction match TRBD1. The sequencing sample was made of peripheral blood. CDR3 protein: CASSLGHTGDEQFF. The DNA sequence reads TGTGCCAGCAGCTTAGGCCACACAGGGGATGAGCAGTTCTTC. Beyond the CDR3, the reference TRBV7-2 and TRBJ2-1 genes provide the residues; the full variable domain reads: GAGVSQSPSNKVTEKGKDVELRCDPISGHTALYWYRQSLGQGLEFLIYFQGNSAPDKSGLPSDRFSAERTGGSVSTLTIQRTQQEDSAVYLCASSLGHTGDEQFFGPGTRLTVL.